The 27 T cell receptor beta chains below were found in one sample sequenced in a study of type 1 and type 2 diabetes patients. PCR was run on genomic DNA. The TCR beta CDR3 region was amplified using 30 forward and 13 reverse primers. TCRdb independently ran MiXCR on the multiplex PCR reads; one entry per CDR3 protein. The sample holds 250,000 to 300,000 distinct CDR3 sequences, around 47% seen once. Sequencing used peripheral blood mononuclear cells (PBMCs). These receptors all stem from a man younger than 35 with type 2 diabetes.

The chain combines TRBV28 with TRBJ1-6; weak D call: TRBD1 (5 bases). With 2 bases removed from V and 6 bases from J, the gap between germline ends came to 11 bases. Germline CDR1 is MDHEN and CDR2 is SYDVKM. This CDR3 is 15 amino acids long. CDR3 loop: CASSLRGLGNSPLHF. CDR3 DNA sequence: TGTGCCAGCAGTTTAAGGGGTTTGGGTAATTCACCCCTCCACTTT.

The rearrangement joins TRBV20-1 to TRBJ2-5; possibly TRBD2 for D (8 bases). The CDR3 is made up of 19 amino acids. CDR1 and CDR2 (germline): DFQATT, SNEGSKA (reference sequence). V was clipped by 0 bases and J by 5 bases, with 28 bases between them. The CDR3 sequence is CSAREPKRGRGVTWETQYF. The CDR3 DNA follows: TGCAGTGCTAGAGAGCCCAAGAGGGGGCGGGGGGTTACGTGGGAGACCCAGTACTTC.

Only a few counts were recorded for this clonotype. The CDR3 spells CASSLVTAATRNTEAFF. In DNA form, the CDR3 reads TGCGCCAGCAGCTTGGTGACAGCCGCTACTAGGAACACTGAAGCTTTCTTT. The chain combines TRBV5-1 with TRBJ1-1; weak D call: TRBD1 (5 bases). The CDR3 is made up of 17 amino acids. The germline CDR1 and CDR2 sequences are SGHRS and YFSETQ. Between the trimmed V and J ends, which lost 0 bases and 1 base, there was a span of 16 bases.

This clonotype has a handful of counts. The chain recombines TRBV30 with TRBJ1-5; TRBD1 is a possible D gene (5 bases). The CDR3 has 13 residues. Per the germline V gene, CDR1 is GTSNPN and CDR2 is SVGIG (reference sequence). V gave up 3 bases and J gave up 4 bases, with 10 bases separating them. The CDR3 reads CAWSGGRNQPQHF. CDR3 DNA: TGTGCCTGGAGCGGGGGTAGGAATCAGCCCCAGCATTTT.

CDR3 coding DNA: TGTGCCAGCAGTATAATAAGGGGACAGGGGGCCGGCACCGGGGAGCTGTTTTTT. Protein sequence: CASSIIRGQGAGTGELFF. V is TRBV28 and J is TRBJ2-2; 12 bases map to TRBD1. Germline-derived CDR1 and CDR2 are MDHEN and SYDVKM. The CDR3 has 18 amino acids. Germline trimming cut 5 bases from V and 4 bases from J; bases unmatched to any gene: 11.

This clonotype showed up just a few times. The V gene is TRBV30, the J gene TRBJ2-1; tentative D call: TRBD1 (8 bases). The CDR3 runs to 13 residues. V was trimmed by 5 bases and J by 8 bases, leaving 16 bases between them. Germline-derived CDR1 and CDR2 are GTSNPN and SVGIG (reference sequence). The CDR3 DNA is TGTGCCTGGTGGACAGGGAGGGCGGATGAGCAGTTCTTC. Its protein product is CAWWTGRADEQFF.

This clonotype was picked up many times. This chain links TRBV7-2 with TRBJ2-5; D call uncertain. Germline values: CDR1 SGHTA, CDR2 FQGNSA. The CDR3 contains 14 residues. Trimming took 6 bases from V and 9 from J, leaving 20 bases between them. The CDR3 bases are TGTGCCAGCAGTGAAGGCGCCAGGAGTTGGGCCCAGTACTTC. This gives the protein CASSEGARSWAQYF.

This clonotype was seen many times. The V and J genes are TRBV2 and TRBJ2-7, with D maybe TRBD1 (5 bases). Per the germline V gene, CDR1 is SNHLY and CDR2 is FYNNEI. This CDR3 spans 13 amino acids. V lost 6 bases to trimming and J lost 7 bases, with 16 bases between them. CDR3 sequence: CASRGTAGNEQYF. For the CDR3, the DNA is TGTGCCAGCAGGGGAACGGCAGGGAATGAGCAGTACTTC.

J is TRBJ1-2 and V is TRBV12-3 or TRBV12-4; a weak D match, TRBD1 (6 bases). V was pared by 6 bases and J by 0 bases, with 11 bases between. The CDR3 length is 14 residues. The CDR3 DNA follows: TGTGCCAGCAGCCGGGACAAGCCTAACTATGGCTACACCTTC. Translating it yields CASSRDKPNYGYTF.

V usage is TRBV7-3 and J usage is TRBJ1-1; D not certain. V was trimmed by 3 bases and J by 0 bases, leaving 5 bases between them. The CDR3 contains 13 residues. CDR1 SGHTA and CDR2 FQGTGA come from the germline V gene. CDR3 loop: CASSFSVNTEAFF. CDR3 in DNA: TGTGCCAGCAGCTTTTCCGTGAACACTGAAGCTTTCTTT.

This clonotype was counted a few times. The genes are TRBV5-1 and TRBJ1-1; D gene ambiguous. The germline V gene has CDR1 SGHRS and CDR2 YFSETQ. V dropped 0 bases and J dropped 4 bases, with 7 bases sitting between them. There are 13 residues in the CDR3. This chain's CDR3 is CASSLVLSTEAFF. CDR3 bases: TGCGCCAGCAGCTTGGTCCTGAGCACTGAAGCTTTCTTT.

The chain recombines TRBV7-2 with TRBJ2-7; 10 bases line up with TRBD1. V lost 7 bases to trimming and J lost 2 bases; unmatched junction nucleotides: 14. CDR1 and CDR2 (germline): SGHTA, FQGNSA. CDR3 length: 17 residues. The CDR3 sequence is CASTSPATGGLTYEQYF. CDR3 DNA sequence: TGTGCCAGCACCTCCCCGGCGACAGGGGGCCTGACCTACGAGCAGTACTTC.

This clonotype was detected only a few times. The chain combines TRBV7-8 with TRBJ1-2; D gene unclear. The germline V gene has CDR1 SGHVS and CDR2 FQNEAQ. V dropped 0 bases and J dropped 4 bases, with 9 bases sitting between them. The CDR3 runs 14 residues. DNA for the CDR3: TGTGCCAGCAGCTTAGCTCACAGAGCCTATGGCTACACCTTC. The encoded protein is CASSLAHRAYGYTF.

This clonotype was counted a few times. The chain joins TRBV2 to TRBJ2-2; tentatively, D is TRBD1 or TRBD2 (7 bases each). CDR3 size: 15 residues. In germline, CDR1 is SNHLY, CDR2 FYNNEI. V was cut by 2 bases and J by 7 bases, with 14 bases left in between. CDR3 in DNA: TGTGCCAGCAGTGAAACTCAGGGGGGGAACGGGGAGCTGTTTTTT. This gives the protein CASSETQGGNGELFF.

A few counts support this clonotype. The chain employs TRBV6-1 and TRBJ2-5; 7 nucleotides align to TRBD1. The CDR3 runs to 13 residues. Germline V gives CDR1 MNHNS, CDR2 SASEGT. The J segment lost 3 bases and the V segment lost 7 bases, leaving 5 bases of the junction unmatched. CDR3 loop: CASTGTVEETQYF. Here the CDR3 DNA reads TGTGCCAGCACTGGGACAGTAGAAGAGACCCAGTACTTC.

J is TRBJ1-4 and V is TRBV20-1; the match to TRBD1 covers 7 bases. CDR1 and CDR2 from the germline V gene are DFQATT and SNEGSKA (reference sequence). V lost 6 bases to trimming and J lost 5 bases; unmatched junction nucleotides: 6. The CDR3 has 13 amino acids. CDR3: CSAPTGNNEKLFF. The CDR3 DNA is TGCAGTGCCCCGACAGGGAACAATGAAAAACTGTTTTTT.

The sample holds many counts of this clonotype. This chain uses TRBV25-1 with TRBJ2-1; 9 positions match TRBD1. V shed 6 bases, J shed 6 bases, and the junction held 6 bases outside the gene matches. Germline V gives CDR1 MGHDK, CDR2 SYGVNS. The CDR3 extends over 14 amino acids. The CDR3 is CASRGQGRSNEQFF. CDR3 nucleotide sequence: TGTGCCAGCAGGGGACAGGGTCGGAGCAATGAGCAGTTCTTC.

In this sample, this clonotype turned up once. The gene calls are TRBV4-1 and TRBJ2-7; D may be TRBD1 or TRBD2 (5 bases each). The CDR3 totals 14 residues. Trimming stripped 4 bases from V and 5 bases from J, with 15 bases between. Germline values: CDR1 MGHRA, CDR2 YSYEKL. The CDR3, as DNA: TGCGCCAGCAGCCCTTATCCCAGGGACCACGAGCAGTACTTC. It yields the protein CASSPYPRDHEQYF.

V gene TRBV7-2 combines with J gene TRBJ2-7, with D possibly TRBD2 on 6 matching bases. The end of the DNA is better explained by TRBJ2-1, so the J call may be wrong. From germline, CDR1 is SGHTA and CDR2 FQGNSA. The CDR3 runs 14 residues. Here the CDR3 reads CASSLAGRGDEQFF. The CDR3 DNA is TGTGCCAGCAGCTTGGCAGGGCGGGGCGATGAGCAGTTCTTC.

The rearrangement uses TRBV5-1 and TRBJ1-2; 7 positions match TRBD1. V dropped 3 bases and J dropped 3; count of bases not matched to a gene: 14. There are 17 residues in the CDR3. Germline CDR1 SGHRS, CDR2 YFSETQ. CDR3 nucleotide sequence: TGCGCCAGCAGCTCAACAAACAATCCGGGACAGCACTATGGCTACACCTTC. This codes for CASSSTNNPGQHYGYTF.

V and J are TRBV28 and TRBJ2-7, with D unclear. The CDR3 loop spans 11 amino acids. The V end was cut by 11 bases, the J end by 2 bases, with 10 bases between. Germline V gives CDR1 MDHEN, CDR2 SYDVKM. CDR3 region: CAAGEPYEQYF. The CDR3 DNA sequence: TGTGCCGCCGGCGAACCCTACGAGCAGTACTTC.

This clonotype was detected only a few times. This chain uses TRBV4-1 with TRBJ1-1; 7 nucleotides agree with TRBD1. V lost 4 bases and J lost 5; bases outside the gene matches: 13. CDR1 and CDR2 (germline): MGHRA, YSYEKL. This CDR3 has 16 amino acids. CDR3 bases: TGCGCCAGCAGCCCTCCCAGGGGGGCGCGGTGGACTGAAGCTTTCTTT. Its protein product is CASSPPRGARWTEAFF.

CDR3 nucleotides: TGTGCCTGGAGTGGACAGGGGGATCAGCCCCAGCATTTT. Translated, it gives CAWSGQGDQPQHF. This sequence joins TRBV30 and TRBJ1-5; TRBD1 agrees at 9 bases. Germline CDR1 and CDR2: GTSNPN and SVGIG (reference sequence). The CDR3 is 13 amino acids. Trimming removed 1 base from V and 5 bases from J; junction bases left unmatched: 0. Full variable domain (outside the CDR3, taken from reference TRBV30 and TRBJ1-5): SQTIHQWPATLVQPVGSPLSLECTVEGTSNPNLYWYRQAAGRGLQLLFYSVGIGQISSEVPQNLSASRPQDRQFILSSKKLLLSDSGFYLCAWSGQGDQPQHFGDGTRLSIL.

This clonotype was observed a few times. The chain uses TRBV10-2 and TRBJ2-7; tentative D call: TRBD2 (5 bases). The CDR3 loop spans 14 amino acids. The V end was cut by 1 base, the J end by 1 base, with 8 bases between. Germline-derived CDR1 and CDR2 are WSHSY and SAAADI. CDR3 DNA sequence: TGCGCCAGCAGTGAGTTTAGCGAGTCCTACGAGCAGTACTTC. As protein: CASSEFSESYEQYF.

The J gene is TRBJ2-6, the V gene TRBV7-2; D is possibly TRBD1 or TRBD2 (5 bases each). The V end lost 6 bases, the J end lost 1 base, and 16 bases lay between the germline ends. The CDR3 totals 17 residues. CDR1 is SGHTA, CDR2 FQGNSA, per germline. The DNA of the CDR3 is TGTGCCAGCAGAACCGGGACCGGAATGTCTGGGGCCAACGTCCTGACTTTC. It specifies CASRTGTGMSGANVLTF.

This chain links TRBV6-5 with TRBJ1-1; D is ambiguous. CDR1 is MNHEY, CDR2 SVGAGI, per germline. CDR3 length equals 15 residues. Trimming pared 6 bases from V and 1 base from J, leaving 15 bases between. The CDR3 DNA sequence: TGTGCCAGCAGGTCTCCTTTGGAGGGGAACACTGAAGCTTTCTTT. Its protein is CASRSPLEGNTEAFF.

This chain uses TRBV7-2 with TRBJ2-5, with TRBD2 matching 7 bases. The end of the DNA fits TRBJ2-1 better, so the J call may be wrong. This CDR3 has 16 amino acids. CDR1 is SGHTA, CDR2 FQGNSA, per germline. CDR3 sequence (DNA): TGTGCCAGCAGCCCTCAAGGGCAGCGGGGTTTCCATGAGCAGTTCTTC. It codes for CASSPQGQRGFHEQFF.